This passage covers 10 T cell receptor beta chains from one sample sequenced in a study of cytomegalovirus exposure and HLA in healthy donors. Primers: 60 Vbeta forward and 13 Jbeta reverse. The repertoire was sequenced with immunoSEQ multiplex PCR; TCRdb's copy has only in-frame clones and lacks some. The sample consists of about 140,000 clones, around 84% of them appearing once. The material sequenced was PBMCs. The receptors shown here come from a man aged 45-60 years in good health and CMV-seronegative.

The chain recombines TRBV7-2 with TRBJ1-6, with D maybe TRBD1 (5 bases). Germline CDR1 and CDR2: SGHTA and FQGNSA. The length of the CDR3 is 14 residues. V lost 3 bases and J lost 7, with 10 bases in between. This CDR3 is CASSLLGGNSPLHF. CDR3 bases: TGTGCCAGCAGCTTGCTGGGGGGGAATTCACCCCTCCACTTT.

This chain connects TRBV19 to TRBJ1-1, with 9 bases lining up with TRBD1. Unmatched junction bases numbered 7, after V lost 1 base and J lost 4 bases. This CDR3 has 16 residues. In germline, CDR1 is LNHDA, CDR2 SQIVND (reference sequence). CDR3 in DNA: TGTGCCAGTAGTATAGTTGGGACAGGGAGGGGCACTGAAGCTTTCTTT. Its translation is CASSIVGTGRGTEAFF.

The chain has TRBV4-1 and TRBJ1-5; unclear D gene. Germline CDR1 MGHRA, CDR2 YSYEKL. This CDR3 comprises 14 residues. Trimming left V 2 bases short and J 5 bases short, with 10 bases between. The CDR3 bases are TGCGCCAGCAGCCAAAGGGAGAGGGATCAGCCCCAGCATTTT. Its translation is CASSQRERDQPQHF.

This rearrangement joins TRBV28 to TRBJ1-2; a possible D gene is TRBD1 (5 bases). The V gene's germline CDR1 is MDHEN and CDR2 SYDVKM. The CDR3 extends over 15 amino acids. Trimming cost V 3 bases and J 0 bases, with 11 bases left between them. The CDR3: CASSLGQETNYGYTF. In DNA form, the CDR3 reads TGTGCCAGCAGTTTGGGGCAGGAGACTAACTATGGCTACACCTTC.

There are a few counts of this clone. J is TRBJ1-1 and V is TRBV9; D remains unclear. The V gene's germline CDR1 is SGDLS and CDR2 YYNGEE. With 2 bases removed from V and 0 bases from J, the gap between germline ends came to 5 bases. The CDR3 covers 13 residues. The CDR3 DNA follows: TGTGCCAGCAGCGTCTTCTTGAACACTGAAGCTTTCTTT. Its translation: CASSVFLNTEAFF.

V usage is TRBV2 and J usage is TRBJ1-1; the D gene is possibly TRBD1 (5 bases). Germline-derived CDR1 and CDR2 are SNHLY and FYNNEI. The V end was cut by 5 bases, the J end by 4 bases, with 11 bases between. This CDR3 comprises 13 residues. This CDR3 is CASSKDTFTEAFF. The CDR3 nucleotides are TGTGCCAGCAGTAAGGACACTTTCACTGAAGCTTTCTTT.

The rearrangement uses TRBV20-1 and TRBJ2-1, with 7 positions matching TRBD2. The CDR3 runs to 10 residues. V lost 7 bases to trimming and J lost 12 bases; unmatched junction nucleotides: 6. The germline V gene has CDR1 DFQATT and CDR2 SNEGSKA (reference sequence). CDR3 coding DNA: TGCAGTGTCCAGACGGGGGGGCAGTTCTTC. Its translation: CSVQTGGQFF.

This chain connects TRBV6-1 to TRBJ1-1, with D possibly matching TRBD1 (5 bases). Trimming left V 6 bases short and J 1 base short, with 15 bases between. This CDR3 is 15 amino acids long. Germline values: CDR1 MNHNS, CDR2 SASEGT. Written as DNA, the CDR3 is TGTGCCAGCAGCCGATCCGGAGACAGGAACACTGAAGCTTTCTTT. Residues: CASSRSGDRNTEAFF.

This clone was seen once. CDR3 nucleotide sequence: TGTGCCAGCAGGCAACAGGGGGCGAAGCAGCCCCAGCATTTT. Encoded protein: CASRQQGAKQPQHF. The chain employs TRBV6-5 and TRBJ1-5; TRBD1 matches 9 bases. Looked up from germline, CDR1 is MNHEY and CDR2 is SVGAGI. Trimming at V came to 6 bases and at J to 7 bases, leaving 7 bases not matched to a gene. CDR3 length: 14 amino acids.

J is TRBJ1-2 and V is TRBV6-5, with TRBD1 as a possible D gene (6 bases). Germline V gene sequence: CDR1 MNHEY, CDR2 SVGAGI. This CDR3 region has 13 residues. The V and J ends lost 6 bases and 4 bases respectively, with 12 bases between them. The DNA of the CDR3 is TGTGCCAGCAGCGCTGGACAGATCTATGGCTACACCTTC. Translated, it gives CASSAGQIYGYTF.